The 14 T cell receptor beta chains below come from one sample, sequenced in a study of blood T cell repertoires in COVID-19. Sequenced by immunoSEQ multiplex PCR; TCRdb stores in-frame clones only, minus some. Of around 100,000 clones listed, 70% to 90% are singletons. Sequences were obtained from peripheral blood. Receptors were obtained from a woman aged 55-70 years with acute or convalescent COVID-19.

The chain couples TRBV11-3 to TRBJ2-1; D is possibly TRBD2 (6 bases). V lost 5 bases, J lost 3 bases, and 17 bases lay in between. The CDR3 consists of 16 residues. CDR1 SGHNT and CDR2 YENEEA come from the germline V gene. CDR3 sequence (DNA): TGTGCCAGCAGCCATAGGTGGGGGGTATACTACAATGAGCAGTTCTTC. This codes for CASSHRWGVYYNEQFF.

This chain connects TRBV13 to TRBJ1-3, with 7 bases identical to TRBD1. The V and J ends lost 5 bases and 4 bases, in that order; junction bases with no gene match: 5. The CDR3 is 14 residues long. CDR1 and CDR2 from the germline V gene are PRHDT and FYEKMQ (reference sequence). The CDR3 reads CASSRTGDGNTIYF. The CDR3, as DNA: TGTGCCAGCAGCAGAACAGGGGACGGAAACACCATATATTTT.

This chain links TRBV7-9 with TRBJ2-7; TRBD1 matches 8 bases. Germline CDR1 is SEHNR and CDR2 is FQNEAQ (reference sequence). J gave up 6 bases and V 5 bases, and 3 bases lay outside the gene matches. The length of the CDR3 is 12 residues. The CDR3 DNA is TGTGCCAGCAGCGAAGGACAGGGCGAGCAGTACTTC. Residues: CASSEGQGEQYF.

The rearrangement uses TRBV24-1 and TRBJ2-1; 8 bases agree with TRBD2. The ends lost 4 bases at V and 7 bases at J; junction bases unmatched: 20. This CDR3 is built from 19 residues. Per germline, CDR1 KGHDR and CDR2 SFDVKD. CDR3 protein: CATSDPPGGAGPRGNEQFF. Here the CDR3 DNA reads TGTGCCACCAGTGACCCGCCGGGGGGGGCGGGCCCCCGGGGAAATGAGCAGTTCTTC.

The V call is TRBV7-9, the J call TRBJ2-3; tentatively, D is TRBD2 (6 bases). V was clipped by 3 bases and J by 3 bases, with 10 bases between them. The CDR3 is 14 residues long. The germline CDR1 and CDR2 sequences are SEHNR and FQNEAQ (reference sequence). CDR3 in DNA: TGTGCCAGCAGCTTGAGGCTAGCGACAGATACGCAGTATTTT. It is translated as CASSLRLATDTQYF. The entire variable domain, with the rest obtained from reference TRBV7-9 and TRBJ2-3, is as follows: DTGVSQNPRHKITKRGQNVTFRCDPISEHNRLYWYRQTLGQGPEFLTYFQNEAQLEKSRLLSDRFSAERPKGSFSTLEIQRTEQGDSAMYLCASSLRLATDTQYFGPGTRLTVL.

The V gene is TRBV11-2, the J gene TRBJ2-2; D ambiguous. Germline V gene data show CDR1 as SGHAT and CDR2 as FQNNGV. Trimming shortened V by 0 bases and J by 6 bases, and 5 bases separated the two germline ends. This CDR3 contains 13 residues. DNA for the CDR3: TGTGCCAGCAGCTTAGATCGGGCCGGGGAGCTGTTTTTT. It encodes CASSLDRAGELFF.

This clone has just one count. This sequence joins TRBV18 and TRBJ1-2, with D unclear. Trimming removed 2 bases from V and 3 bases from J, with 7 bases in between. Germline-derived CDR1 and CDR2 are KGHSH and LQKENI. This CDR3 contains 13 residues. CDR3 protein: CASSPGHDYGYTF. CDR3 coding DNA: TGTGCCAGCTCACCAGGGCACGACTATGGCTACACCTTC.

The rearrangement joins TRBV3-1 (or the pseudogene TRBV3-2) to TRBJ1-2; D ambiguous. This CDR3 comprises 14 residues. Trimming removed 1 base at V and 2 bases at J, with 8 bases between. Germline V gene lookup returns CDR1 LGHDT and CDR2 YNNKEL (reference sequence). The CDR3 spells CASSQGVRNYGYTF. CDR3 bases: TGTGCCAGCAGCCAAGGAGTGAGAAACTATGGCTACACCTTC.

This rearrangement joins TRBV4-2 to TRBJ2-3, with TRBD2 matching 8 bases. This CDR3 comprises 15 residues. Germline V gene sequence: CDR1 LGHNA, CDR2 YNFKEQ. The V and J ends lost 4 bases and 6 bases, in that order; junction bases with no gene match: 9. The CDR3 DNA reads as TGTGCCAGCAGCCCACAAAGCGGGAGTGCGGATACGCAGTATTTT. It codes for CASSPQSGSADTQYF.

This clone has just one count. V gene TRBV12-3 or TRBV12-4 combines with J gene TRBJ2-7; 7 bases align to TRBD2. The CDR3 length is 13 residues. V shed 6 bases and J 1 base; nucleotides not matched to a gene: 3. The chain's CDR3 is CASRAGVSYEQYF. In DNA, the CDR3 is TGTGCCAGCAGGGCGGGAGTTTCCTACGAGCAGTACTTC.

The CDR3 loop is CASSPRPNAEAFF. The CDR3 nucleotides are TGCGCCAGCAGTCCCAGGCCAAACGCTGAAGCTTTCTTT. The chain combines TRBV10-1 with TRBJ1-1, with D unresolved. Looked up from germline, CDR1 is WNHNN and CDR2 is SYGVQD (reference sequence). Trimming pared 5 bases from V and 6 bases from J, leaving 13 bases between. CDR3 length equals 13 residues.

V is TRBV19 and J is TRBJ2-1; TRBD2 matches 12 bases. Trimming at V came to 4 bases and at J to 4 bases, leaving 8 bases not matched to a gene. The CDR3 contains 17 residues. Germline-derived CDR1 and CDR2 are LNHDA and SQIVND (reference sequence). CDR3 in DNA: TGTGCCAGTAGTACTCCTAGCGGGAGGGCCCAATACAATGAGCAGTTCTTC. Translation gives CASSTPSGRAQYNEQFF.

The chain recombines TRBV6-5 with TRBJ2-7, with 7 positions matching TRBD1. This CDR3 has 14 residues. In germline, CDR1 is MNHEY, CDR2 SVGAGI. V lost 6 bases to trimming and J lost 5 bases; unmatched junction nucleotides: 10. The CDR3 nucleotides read TGTGCCAGCAGCGTTACAGGGGTCCCCCACGAGCAGTACGTC. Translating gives CASSVTGVPHEQYV.

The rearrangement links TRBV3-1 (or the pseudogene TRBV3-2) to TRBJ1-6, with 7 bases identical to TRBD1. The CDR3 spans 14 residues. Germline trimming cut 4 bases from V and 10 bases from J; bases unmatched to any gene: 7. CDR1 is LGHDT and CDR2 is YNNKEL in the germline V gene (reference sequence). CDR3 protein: CASSPLTGESPLHF. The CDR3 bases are TGTGCCAGCAGCCCTCTCACAGGGGAATCACCCCTCCACTTT.